Below, one TCR beta chain is given with its context. The data originate from a study of blood T cell repertoires in COVID-19. Study information: Collection of acute and convalescent COVID-19 samples took place in the United States, Italy and Spain. Nucleic acid was either cDNA or gDNA, and it came from T cells, B-cell-depleted T cells, or PBMCs.

Per the study methods: How many nucleated cells were present was estimated from reference gene primer amplification. Sequencing used immunoSEQ multiplex PCR; TCRdb keeps in-frame clones, though not all of them. The DNA was the basis for D and trimming; V, J and clone size are from that table. Of around 130,000 clones in the sample, approximately 86% were seen once. Germline trimming cut 4 bases from V and 8 bases from J; bases unmatched to any gene: 6. There are 15 residues in the CDR3. The germline V gene encodes CDR1 WSHSY and CDR2 SAAADI. The sample was peripheral blood. The chain uses TRBV10-2 and TRBJ2-1; 12 positions match TRBD2. The origin of this receptor is a human donor in a cohort sampled during active COVID-19. As DNA, the CDR3 is TGCGCCAGCAGTGTACTAGCGGGGGGCGGGGATGAGCAGTTCTTC. This gives the protein CASSVLAGGGDEQFF.